The clone carrying this TCR beta chain appeared many times. The entry originates in a study of T cells after yellow fever vaccination. The wider study: The authors prepared low-cell-number fractions using SMART-Seq v4 Ultra Low Input.

CDR1 is SQVTM and CDR2 is ANQGSEA in the germline V gene. The CDR3 runs to 11 residues. By 5'RACE template switching, TCR cDNA was produced, with a universal primer site and UMIs added in the process. TCRdb recomputed calls from the 5' RACE reads with MiXCR, one row per CDR3 protein. Counted here are over 100,000 distinct CDR3 sequences, approximately 8.4% occurring once; the ten biggest clones make up roughly 25%. This specimen consisted of CD8+ T cells sorted from PBMCs, obtained 45 days after the yellow fever booster vaccination. The sequence was collected from a man younger than 45 who received the YFV17D yellow fever vaccine. J is TRBJ2-1 and V is TRBV29-1, with a possible D match to TRBD2 (5 bases). The CDR3 sequence is CTGGVGNEQFF. CDR3 sequence (DNA): TGCACCGGAGGAGTGGGGAATGAGCAGTTCTTC.